This entry lists 28 T cell receptor beta chains sequenced from one sample in a study of T cells in Graves' hyperthyroidism and ophthalmopathy. Amplified TCR beta CDR3 regions came from RNA transcripts. HTBI primers were employed in a first-round RT-PCR of the TCR CDR3. Each CDR3 protein is one row after TCRdb ran MiXCR on the multiplex PCR reads. The data show hundreds of thousands of distinct CDR3 sequences, 14% to 15% seen once. The sample consisted of blood. These receptors all stem from a middle-aged woman with Graves' ophthalmopathy.

This clonotype was recorded a few times. The chain employs TRBV6-2 or TRBV6-3 and TRBJ1-1, with no clear D. CDR1 MNHEY and CDR2 SVGEGT come from the germline V gene. Between the trimmed V and J ends, which lost 4 bases and 3 bases, there was a span of 12 bases. This CDR3 region has 14 residues. The CDR3 sequence is CASSSPGGYTEAFF. DNA of the CDR3: TGTGCCAGCAGTTCCCCGGGTGGTTACACTGAAGCTTTCTTT.

This chain links TRBV18 with TRBJ1-2; D is uncertain. The CDR3 is 15 amino acids. Trimming took off 3 bases at V and 3 bases at J, with 14 bases between the two ends. Germline V gene sequence: CDR1 KGHSH, CDR2 LQKENI. CDR3 amino acids: CASSPSKTEDYGYTF. DNA for the CDR3: TGTGCCAGCTCACCTTCTAAAACAGAAGACTATGGCTACACCTTC. The whole variable domain, filled in from reference TRBV18 and TRBJ1-2, reads NAGVMQNPRHLVRRRGQEARLRCSPMKGHSHVYWYRQLPEEGLKFMVYLQKENIIDESGMPKERFSAEFPKEGPSILRIQQVVRGDSAAYFCASSPSKTEDYGYTFGSGTRLTVV.

This clonotype has ten or more counts. The chain carries TRBV6-1 and TRBJ1-1; TRBD1 matches 7 bases. This CDR3 is 13 amino acids long. The J segment lost 7 bases and the V segment lost 10 bases, leaving 12 bases of the junction unmatched. CDR1 and CDR2 from the germline V gene are MNHNS and SASEGT. The CDR3 sequence is CATTHRDSYEAFF. CDR3 nucleotides: TGTGCCACTACCCACCGGGACAGCTATGAAGCTTTCTTT.

This clonotype was detected only a few times. The V and J genes are TRBV11-3 and TRBJ2-3; a possible D gene is TRBD2 (5 bases). The CDR3 extends over 14 amino acids. Germline V gene lookup returns CDR1 SGHNT and CDR2 YENEEA. The V and J ends lost 2 bases and 5 bases respectively, with 11 bases between them. CDR3 region: CASSLTGKGDTQYF. In nucleotides, the CDR3 is TGTGCCAGCAGCTTAACCGGGAAGGGAGATACGCAGTATTTT.

This clonotype was found a few times. This chain uses TRBV11-2 with TRBJ2-2; D might be TRBD1 (7 bases). This CDR3 spans 17 amino acids. V was pared by 0 bases and J by 4 bases, with 15 bases between. CDR1 and CDR2 (germline): SGHAT, FQNNGV. In DNA, the CDR3 is TGTGCCAGCAGCTTAGAGGAGGGGGCTCTATTCACCGGGGAGCTGTTTTTT. Encoded protein: CASSLEEGALFTGELFF.

This clonotype was recorded many times. The rearrangement joins TRBV5-1 to TRBJ2-5; no clear D gene. CDR3 size: 15 residues. Germline lookup yields CDR1 SGHRS and CDR2 YFSETQ. V was clipped by 0 bases and J by 2 bases, with 11 bases between them. The CDR3 region has the DNA TGCGCCAGCAGCTTGGCCGTCAGAAGACAAGAGACCCAGTACTTC. This encodes CASSLAVRRQETQYF.

This clonotype has ten or more counts. A clone one base away is much larger, so this may be a read error. Likely a read error: the CDR3 ends without its conserved phenylalanine or tryptophan. The V and J genes are TRBV11-1 and TRBJ2-7; the D gene could be TRBD1 or TRBD2 (5 bases each). The germline V gene encodes CDR1 SGHAT and CDR2 FQDESV (reference sequence). Trimming shortened V by 5 bases and J by 0 bases, and 20 bases separated the two germline ends. The CDR3 covers 17 residues. The DNA for the CDR3 is TGTGCCAGCAGCCCCCGTCTCGGGACGGTAAACTCCTACGAGCAGTACTCC. Its translation: CASSPRLGTVNSYEQYS.

The chain carries TRBV6-5 and TRBJ2-7; maybe TRBD1 (5 bases). The germline V gene encodes CDR1 MNHEY and CDR2 SVGAGI. The CDR3 is made up of 14 amino acids. Deletions cut 0 bases from V and 12 bases from J, with 18 bases between. CDR3 in amino acids: CASSYSEQANLRYF. The DNA for the CDR3 is TGTGCCAGCAGTTACTCGGAACAGGCCAACCTGAGGTACTTC.

With regard to this clonotype: A much larger clone lies a single base off, so this may be a read error. The chain employs TRBV6-1 and TRBJ2-1; 13 nucleotides line up with TRBD2. CDR1 and CDR2 (germline): MNHNS, SASEGT. The J segment lost 12 bases and the V segment lost 9 bases, leaving 8 bases of the junction unmatched. CDR3 size: 13 residues. The CDR3 region is CASRTSGSDGQFF. The CDR3 bases are TGTGCCAGTCGGACTAGCGGGAGCGATGGGCAGTTCTTC.

This clonotype was recorded many times. The chain couples TRBV9 to TRBJ2-5; D unresolved. The V gene lost 0 bases and the J gene lost 2 bases, with 14 bases spanning the gap. Germline V gene lookup returns CDR1 SGDLS and CDR2 YYNGEE. The CDR3 covers 16 residues. The CDR3 reads CASSVGMGMGQETQYF. The CDR3 nucleotides are TGTGCCAGCAGCGTAGGTATGGGGATGGGACAAGAGACCCAGTACTTC.

The rearrangement links TRBV5-1 to TRBJ2-7; D is possibly TRBD1 (6 bases). V was clipped by 1 base and J by 6 bases, with 17 bases between them. The CDR3 is 15 residues long. Germline assignment: CDR1 SGHRS and CDR2 YFSETQ. This chain's CDR3 is CASSLQMGAYSEQYF. DNA of the CDR3: TGCGCCAGCAGCTTGCAGATGGGGGCTTATAGCGAGCAGTACTTC.

This clonotype was seen repeatedly, ten times or more. The V call is TRBV6-5, the J call TRBJ2-2; D unclear. The CDR3 spans 13 residues. V lost 2 bases, J lost 6 bases, and 7 bases lay in between. CDR1 is MNHEY, CDR2 SVGAGI, per germline. CDR3 sequence: CASSYKIAGELFF. The CDR3 bases are TGTGCCAGCAGTTACAAGATTGCCGGGGAGCTGTTTTTT.

This chain joins TRBV11-2 and TRBJ2-7; D is perhaps TRBD2 (5 bases). CDR1 is SGHAT and CDR2 is FQNNGV in the germline V gene. CDR3 length equals 15 residues. Trimming pared 2 bases from V and 0 bases from J, leaving 11 bases between. Here the CDR3 DNA reads TGTGCCAGCAGCTTACTAGCCGGGCCCTCCTACGAGCAGTACTTC. Translated: CASSLLAGPSYEQYF.

Ten or more counts support this clonotype. This chain joins TRBV28 and TRBJ1-5; 9 bases align to TRBD1. With 5 bases clipped from V and 3 bases from J, the junction kept 2 bases outside the gene matches. CDR3 length equals 14 residues. CDR1 MDHEN and CDR2 SYDVKM come from the germline V gene. The CDR3 DNA reads as TGTGCCAGCAGTGGGACAGGGTACAATCAGCCCCAGCATTTT. It codes for CASSGTGYNQPQHF. Looking up the rest from reference TRBV28 and TRBJ1-5 gives the full variable domain: DVKVTQSSRYLVKRTGEKVFLECVQDMDHENMFWYRQDPGLGLRLIYFSYDVKMKEKGDIPEGYSVSREKKERFSLILESASTNQTSMYLCASSGTGYNQPQHFGDGTRLSIL.

This clonotype was observed many times. This chain links TRBV28 with TRBJ2-5; TRBD2 matches at 7 bases. This CDR3 comprises 18 residues. CDR1 and CDR2 (germline): MDHEN, SYDVKM. The junction had 17 bases not matched to a gene; V was cut back by 7 bases and J by 0 bases. CDR3 sequence reads: CASTLSGASGYYQETQYF. CDR3 in DNA: TGTGCCAGCACCTTAAGTGGGGCTAGCGGTTACTACCAAGAGACCCAGTACTTC.

The gene calls are TRBV6-2 or TRBV6-3 and TRBJ2-7; 7 positions match TRBD2. V trimming: 5 bases; J trimming: 2 bases; junction bases outside the gene matches: 12. Germline V gene data show CDR1 as MNHEY and CDR2 as SVGEGT. The CDR3 contains 16 residues. CDR3 nucleotide sequence: TGTGCCAGCAGTACGAGGCTAGCGGTTAAAACCTACGAGCAGTACTTC. Translated, it gives CASSTRLAVKTYEQYF.

This clonotype was seen repeatedly, ten times or more. The rearrangement joins TRBV6-1 to TRBJ2-7, with 7 bases aligning to TRBD2. This CDR3 has 15 amino acids. Germline CDR1 reads MNHNS; CDR2 reads SASEGT. After removal of 5 bases from V and 7 bases from J, the junction contained 14 bases not matched to a gene. CDR3: CASSRSRRELWEQYF. Written as DNA, the CDR3 is TGTGCCAGCAGTAGGAGCAGGCGGGAGCTTTGGGAGCAGTACTTC.

This clonotype came up many times. The rearrangement joins TRBV29-1 to TRBJ1-5, with a tentative D call TRBD1 (5 bases). The CDR3 is made up of 13 amino acids. CDR1 is SQVTM and CDR2 is ANQGSEA in the germline V gene. V lost 5 bases to trimming and J lost 0 bases, with 8 bases between them. CDR3 sequence reads: CSVMTASNQPQHF. Written as DNA, the CDR3 is TGCAGCGTTATGACAGCTAGCAATCAGCCCCAGCATTTT.

The sample holds many counts of this clonotype. The genes are TRBV7-8 and TRBJ1-2; tentatively, D is TRBD1 (5 bases). The V gene lost 3 bases and the J gene lost 6 bases, with 11 bases spanning the gap. This CDR3 is 13 amino acids long. Per germline, CDR1 SGHVS and CDR2 FQNEAQ. The CDR3 region is CASSFQGLDGYTF. The CDR3 coding sequence is TGTGCCAGCAGCTTCCAGGGTTTGGATGGCTACACCTTC.

This clonotype was counted ten times or more. The rearrangement uses TRBV15 and TRBJ2-5; D is tentatively TRBD1 or TRBD2 (5 bases each). Per germline, CDR1 LNHNV and CDR2 YYDKDF (reference sequence). This CDR3 has 17 residues. The ends were cut back, 3 bases at V and 3 bases at J, with 20 bases in the middle. CDR3 in DNA: TGTGCCACCAGCAGGGCTGGGGGTAGGGGAAGGGAAGAGACCCAGTACTTC. Its protein product is CATSRAGGRGREETQYF.

This clonotype was counted many times. V and J are TRBV28 and TRBJ2-7, with 8 bases lining up with TRBD1. The ends lost 5 bases at V and 6 bases at J; junction bases unmatched: 6. In germline, CDR1 is MDHEN, CDR2 SYDVKM. The CDR3 extends over 13 amino acids. The CDR3 DNA reads TGTGCCAGCAGTCGTCCGACAGGGGTCGAGCAGTACTTC. Protein: CASSRPTGVEQYF.

This clonotype was counted only a few times. The V gene is TRBV27, the J gene TRBJ2-2, with D perhaps TRBD1 (5 bases). The CDR3 has 16 amino acids. Germline values: CDR1 MNHEY, CDR2 SMNVEV (reference sequence). Trimming took off 4 bases at V and 2 bases at J, with 14 bases between the two ends. For the CDR3, the DNA is TGTGCCAGCAGTTCAGGGTTGTCCCGAAACACCGGGGAGCTGTTTTTT. Encoded protein: CASSSGLSRNTGELFF.

This clonotype has ten or more counts. The chain carries TRBV20-1 and TRBJ1-2; D not certain. The CDR3 contains 11 residues. CDR1 and CDR2 (germline): DFQATT, SNEGSKA (reference sequence). The V end was cut by 5 bases, the J end by 8 bases, with 12 bases between. The CDR3 here is CSADTIGGYTF. DNA of the CDR3: TGCAGTGCTGACACAATCGGGGGCTACACCTTC.

This clonotype was recorded a few times. The chain couples TRBV28 to TRBJ2-7; D might be TRBD1 (5 bases). This CDR3 spans 13 amino acids. The germline CDR1 and CDR2 sequences are MDHEN and SYDVKM. Trimming took off 9 bases at V and 2 bases at J, with 14 bases between the two ends. CDR3 DNA: TGTGCCAGTCATGACAGAGAGGCCTACGAGCAGTACTTC. This translates into CASHDREAYEQYF.

This clonotype was detected ten times or more. A clone one base away is much larger, so this may be a read error. This chain uses TRBV12-3 or TRBV12-4 with TRBJ2-7; 10 bases fit TRBD2. The CDR3 is made up of 14 amino acids. The junction had 5 bases not matched to a gene; V was cut back by 6 bases and J by 3 bases. In DNA, the CDR3 is TGTGCCAGCAGCCCGGGACTAGCGAACTACGAGCAGTACTTC. It codes for CASSPGLANYEQYF.

The table lists this clonotype with many counts. The rearrangement uses TRBV6-2 or TRBV6-3 and TRBJ2-3, with 10 bases aligning to TRBD2. The germline CDR1 and CDR2 sequences are MNHEY and SVGEGT. Unmatched junction bases numbered 11, after V lost 0 bases and J lost 2 bases. This CDR3 region has 19 residues. In DNA form, the CDR3 reads TGTGCCAGCAGTTACTCCGGCCTAGCGGGAGTCGGGTTCACAGATACGCAGTATTTT. It codes for CASSYSGLAGVGFTDTQYF.

This clonotype was observed at least ten times. The chain joins TRBV20-1 to TRBJ1-1; 9 nucleotides line up with TRBD1. This CDR3 comprises 13 residues. The J segment lost 5 bases and the V segment lost 6 bases, leaving 7 bases of the junction unmatched. Germline V gene sequence: CDR1 DFQATT, CDR2 SNEGSKA (reference sequence). The CDR3 DNA follows: TGCAGTGCCAGGGACAGGGCGAGTACTGAAGCTTTCTTT. Protein sequence: CSARDRASTEAFF.

The V call is TRBV28, the J call TRBJ1-2; D unresolved. Trimming removed 6 bases at V and 4 bases at J, with 21 bases between. The CDR3 spans 16 residues. The V gene's germline CDR1 is MDHEN and CDR2 SYDVKM. The CDR3 DNA is TGTGCCAGCAGGCCCCTCGTAAGGTGGACTAGCTATGGCTACACCTTC. Its translation: CASRPLVRWTSYGYTF.